The sequence of this T cell receptor beta chain was determined in a study of cytomegalovirus exposure and HLA in healthy donors. Overall study context: A prior study identified some 100 million unique TCR beta sequences from about 179 million T cells. Among the approximately 430 donors who were genotyped, about 84% fell in the genetic ancestry cluster that is associated with self-reported Caucasian donors.

PCR involved 60 Vbeta and 13 Jbeta primers. Only in-frame clones appear in the TCRdb table, and some are missing; sequencing was by immunoSEQ multiplex PCR. The sample holds roughly 110,000 clones; around 74% are singletons and the top ten take roughly 4.4%. General observations from the study: Reportedly, fewer N-insertions than the roughly 700-donor mean appeared in an Asian-associated ancestry cluster in a later analysis. Later, an analysis found that common viral pathogens appeared to be linked with several of the most significant clusters.

Comments on this clone: Its target is not known.

The germline V gene encodes CDR1 SNHLY and CDR2 FYNNEI. V was pared by 6 bases and J by 4 bases, with 8 bases of the junction left unmatched. The CDR3 contains 15 residues. The chain combines TRBV2 with TRBJ2-3, with TRBD2 identical over 9 bases. This TCR derives from a man aged 30 to 39 in good health and CMV-seropositive. The sequencing sample was made of PBMCs. CDR3 protein: CASSLLGLASDTQYF. Written as DNA, the CDR3 is TGTGCCAGCAGCCTGTTGGGACTAGCATCAGATACGCAGTATTTT.